This note documents a single T cell receptor beta chain sequence. Using immunoSEQ multiplex PCR, the repertoire was profiled, and TCRdb retains in-frame clones only, with some absent. In the table there are 70,000 or so clones, about three quarters of which are singletons. The data stem from a study of T cell responses to AZD1222 COVID-19 vaccine. This CDR3 has 14 amino acids. The germline CDR1 and CDR2 sequences are SEHNR and FQNEAQ (reference sequence). V shed 10 bases and J 5 bases; nucleotides not matched to a gene: 3. The sample was peripheral blood, taken on day 0 of AZD1222 vaccination. The source is an adult in good health. This chain joins TRBV7-9 and TRBJ2-1, with 15 positions matching TRBD2. The CDR3 reads CATGLAGGNNEQFF. Here the CDR3 DNA reads TGTGCCACCGGACTAGCGGGGGGGAACAATGAGCAGTTCTTC.